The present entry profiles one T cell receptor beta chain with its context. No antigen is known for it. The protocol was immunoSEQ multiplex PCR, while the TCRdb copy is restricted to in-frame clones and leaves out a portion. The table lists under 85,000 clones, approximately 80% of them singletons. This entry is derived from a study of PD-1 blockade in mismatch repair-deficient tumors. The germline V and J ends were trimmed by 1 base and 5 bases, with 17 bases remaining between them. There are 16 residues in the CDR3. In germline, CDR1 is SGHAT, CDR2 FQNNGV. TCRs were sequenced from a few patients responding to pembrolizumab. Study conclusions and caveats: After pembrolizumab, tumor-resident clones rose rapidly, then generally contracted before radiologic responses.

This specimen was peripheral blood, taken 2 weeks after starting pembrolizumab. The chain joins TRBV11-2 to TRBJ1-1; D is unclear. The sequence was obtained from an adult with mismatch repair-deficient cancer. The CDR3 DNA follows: TGTGCCAGCAGCTTAGTACGGACTCAGAAGGGTACTGAAGCTTTCTTT. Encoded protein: CASSLVRTQKGTEAFF.